This T cell receptor (beta chain) comes out of a study of T cell responses to AZD1222 COVID-19 vaccine. Study-level background: Second doses at about 4 or about 12 weeks were pooled.

This table comes from immunoSEQ multiplex PCR, and its TCRdb copy is limited to in-frame clones, with some not included. The sample carries roughly 180,000 clones, roughly nine tenths recorded once. To note about this clone: The antigen remains undetermined.

Notes on the study in general: Seropositivity was recorded at baseline in only 6 or 7 AZD1222 recipients. Receipt of two AZD1222 doses was followed by a rise in Spike-specific TCR breadth and depth. Spike-spanning, vaccine-associated CD4 TCRs were dominant at 160-218 and 743-854.

The germline V gene has CDR1 SGHAT and CDR2 FQNNGV. CDR3 length: 18 residues. V trimming: 5 bases; J trimming: 4 bases; junction bases outside the gene matches: 15. This clonotype was obtained from an adult in good health. The sequences come from peripheral blood, collected on day 0 of AZD1222 vaccination. V is TRBV11-2 and J is TRBJ2-1, with 9 bases identical to TRBD2. CDR3 in DNA: TGTGCCAGCAGCCCCGTAGTTGGCGGGGGGGCGATGTACAATGAGCAGTTCTTC. This gives the protein CASSPVVGGGAMYNEQFF.